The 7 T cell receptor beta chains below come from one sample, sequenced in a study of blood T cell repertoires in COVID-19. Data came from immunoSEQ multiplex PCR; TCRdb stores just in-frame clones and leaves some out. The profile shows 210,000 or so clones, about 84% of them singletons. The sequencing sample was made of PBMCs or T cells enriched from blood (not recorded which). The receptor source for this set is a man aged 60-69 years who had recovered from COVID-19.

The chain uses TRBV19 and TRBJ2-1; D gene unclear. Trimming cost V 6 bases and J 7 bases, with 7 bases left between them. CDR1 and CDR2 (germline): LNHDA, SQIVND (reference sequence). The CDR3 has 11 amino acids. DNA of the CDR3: TGTGCCAGTAGGCAACAGAATGAGCAGTTCTTC. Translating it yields CASRQQNEQFF.

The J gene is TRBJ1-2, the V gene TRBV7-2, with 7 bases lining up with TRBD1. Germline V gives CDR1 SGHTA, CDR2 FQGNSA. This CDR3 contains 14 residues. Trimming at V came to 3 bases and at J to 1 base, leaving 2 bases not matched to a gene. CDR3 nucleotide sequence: TGTGCCAGCAGCTTGGACAGGAATAACTATGGCTACACCTTC. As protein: CASSLDRNNYGYTF. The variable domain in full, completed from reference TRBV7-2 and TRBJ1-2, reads GAGVSQSPSNKVTEKGKDVELRCDPISGHTALYWYRQSLGQGLEFLIYFQGNSAPDKSGLPSDRFSAERTGGSVSTLTIQRTQQEDSAVYLCASSLDRNNYGYTFGSGTRLTVV.

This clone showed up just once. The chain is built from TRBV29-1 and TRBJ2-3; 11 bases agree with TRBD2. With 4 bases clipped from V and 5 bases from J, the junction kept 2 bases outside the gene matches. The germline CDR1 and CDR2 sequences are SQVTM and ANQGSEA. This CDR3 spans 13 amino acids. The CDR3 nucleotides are TGCAGCGTTGGACTAGCGGGGTTAGATACGCAGTATTTT. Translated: CSVGLAGLDTQYF.

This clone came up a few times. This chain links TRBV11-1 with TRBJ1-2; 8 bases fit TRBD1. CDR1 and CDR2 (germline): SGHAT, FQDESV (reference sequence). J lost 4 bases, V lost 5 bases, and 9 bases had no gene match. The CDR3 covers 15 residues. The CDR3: CASSQGAGTFYGYTF. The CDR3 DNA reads TGTGCCAGCAGCCAGGGGGCAGGGACTTTCTATGGCTACACCTTC.

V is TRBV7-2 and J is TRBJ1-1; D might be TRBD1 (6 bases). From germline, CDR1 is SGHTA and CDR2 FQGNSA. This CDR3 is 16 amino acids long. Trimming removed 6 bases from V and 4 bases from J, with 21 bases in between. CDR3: CASSHMGQGPSTEAFF. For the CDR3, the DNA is TGTGCCAGCAGTCATATGGGACAAGGCCCGAGCACTGAAGCTTTCTTT.

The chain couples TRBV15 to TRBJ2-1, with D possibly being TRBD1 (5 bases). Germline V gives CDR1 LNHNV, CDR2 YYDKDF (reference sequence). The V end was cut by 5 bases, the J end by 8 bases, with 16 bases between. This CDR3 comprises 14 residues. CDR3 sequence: CATSDPGISDEQFF. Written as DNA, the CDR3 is TGTGCCACCAGCGATCCAGGGATTAGTGATGAGCAGTTCTTC.

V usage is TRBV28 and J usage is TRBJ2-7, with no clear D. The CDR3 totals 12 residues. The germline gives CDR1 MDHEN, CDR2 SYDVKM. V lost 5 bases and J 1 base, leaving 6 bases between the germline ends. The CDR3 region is CASSKLSYEQYF. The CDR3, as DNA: TGTGCCAGCAGTAAACTGTCCTACGAGCAGTACTTC.